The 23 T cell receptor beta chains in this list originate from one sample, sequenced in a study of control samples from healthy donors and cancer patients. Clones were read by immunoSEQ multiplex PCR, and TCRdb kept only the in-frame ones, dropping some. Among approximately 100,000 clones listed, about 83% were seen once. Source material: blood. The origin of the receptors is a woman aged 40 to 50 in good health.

The CDR3 region has the DNA TGTGCCAGCAGTGAAGGAACAGGGGAGGGCTATGGCTACACCTTC. This codes for CASSEGTGEGYGYTF. V and J are TRBV6-4 and TRBJ1-2; 7 positions match TRBD1. This CDR3 is 15 amino acids long. Trimming removed 3 bases from V and 4 bases from J; junction bases left unmatched: 8. CDR1 MRHNA and CDR2 SNTAGT come from the germline V gene.

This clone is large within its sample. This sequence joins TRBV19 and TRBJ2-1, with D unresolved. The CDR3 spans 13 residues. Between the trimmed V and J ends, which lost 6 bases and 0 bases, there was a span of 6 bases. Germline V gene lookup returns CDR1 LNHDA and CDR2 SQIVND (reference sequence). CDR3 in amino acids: CASSTNSYNEQFF. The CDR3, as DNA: TGTGCCAGTAGCACTAACTCCTACAATGAGCAGTTCTTC.

CDR3 sequence reads: CASSDGGYGYTF. The CDR3, as DNA: TGTGCCAGCAGCGACGGCGGTTATGGCTACACCTTC. The chain combines TRBV12-3 or TRBV12-4 with TRBJ1-2, with D unresolved. The CDR3 contains 12 residues. The V gene lost 6 bases and the J gene lost 5 bases, with 10 bases spanning the gap.

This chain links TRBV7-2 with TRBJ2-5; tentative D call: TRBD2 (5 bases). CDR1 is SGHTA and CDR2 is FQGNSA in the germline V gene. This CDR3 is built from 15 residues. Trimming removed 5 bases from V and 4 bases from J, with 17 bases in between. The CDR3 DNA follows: TGTGCCAGCAGCCCCCGGGGTGGGTCGGGAGAGACCCAGTACTTC. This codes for CASSPRGGSGETQYF.

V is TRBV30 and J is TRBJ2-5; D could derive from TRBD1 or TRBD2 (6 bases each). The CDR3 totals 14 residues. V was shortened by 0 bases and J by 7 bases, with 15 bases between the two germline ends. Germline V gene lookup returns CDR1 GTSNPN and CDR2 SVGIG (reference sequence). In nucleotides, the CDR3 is TGTGCCTGGAGTGTTGGAGGGGGGCACGGGACCCAGTACTTC. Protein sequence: CAWSVGGGHGTQYF.

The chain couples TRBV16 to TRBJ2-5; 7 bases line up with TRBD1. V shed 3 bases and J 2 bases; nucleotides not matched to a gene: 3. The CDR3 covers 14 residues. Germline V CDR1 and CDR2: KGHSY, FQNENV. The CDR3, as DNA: TGTGCCAGCAGCCAGGGACAGAAACAAGAGACCCAGTACTTC. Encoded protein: CASSQGQKQETQYF. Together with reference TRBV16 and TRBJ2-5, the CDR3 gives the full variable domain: GEEVAQTPKHLVRGEGQKAKLYCAPIKGHSYVFWYQQVLKNEFKFLISFQNENVFDETGMPKERFSAKCLPNSPCSLEIQATKLEDSAVYFCASSQGQKQETQYFGPGTRLLVL.

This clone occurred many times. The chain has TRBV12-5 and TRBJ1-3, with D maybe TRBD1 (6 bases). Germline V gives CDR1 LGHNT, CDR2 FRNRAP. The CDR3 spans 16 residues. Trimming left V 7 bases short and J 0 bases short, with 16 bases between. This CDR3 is CASAPRGQFSGNTIYF. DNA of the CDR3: TGTGCTAGTGCCCCCCGGGGGCAGTTCTCTGGAAACACCATATATTTT. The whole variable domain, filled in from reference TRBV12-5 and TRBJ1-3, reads DARVTQTPRHKVTEMGQEVTMRCQPILGHNTVFWYRQTMMQGLELLAYFRNRAPLDDSGMPKDRFSAEMPDATLATLKIQPSEPRDSAVYFCASAPRGQFSGNTIYFGEGSWLTVV.

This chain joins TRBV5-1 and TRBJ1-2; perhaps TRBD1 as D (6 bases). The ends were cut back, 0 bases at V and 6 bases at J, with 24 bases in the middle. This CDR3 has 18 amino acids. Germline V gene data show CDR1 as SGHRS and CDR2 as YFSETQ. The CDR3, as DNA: TGCGCCAGCAGCTTGGGACAGGTACTCAATATCGTAAGGGATGGCTACACCTTC. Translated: CASSLGQVLNIVRDGYTF.

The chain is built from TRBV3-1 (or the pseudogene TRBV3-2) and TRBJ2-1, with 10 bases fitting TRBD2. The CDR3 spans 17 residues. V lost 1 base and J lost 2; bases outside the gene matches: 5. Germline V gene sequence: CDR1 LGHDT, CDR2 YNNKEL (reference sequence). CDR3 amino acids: CASSQGTLAGAYNEQFF. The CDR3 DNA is TGTGCCAGCAGCCAAGGGACCCTAGCGGGAGCCTACAATGAGCAGTTCTTC.

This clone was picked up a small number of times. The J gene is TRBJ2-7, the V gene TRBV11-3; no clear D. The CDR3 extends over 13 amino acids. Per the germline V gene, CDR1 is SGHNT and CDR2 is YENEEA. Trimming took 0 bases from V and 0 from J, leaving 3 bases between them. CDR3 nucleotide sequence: TGTGCCAGCAGCTTAGACTACTCCTACGAGCAGTACTTC. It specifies CASSLDYSYEQYF.

CDR3 nucleotides: TGTGCCAGCAGTGCCCCGGCCCCATGGAACACTGAAGCTTTCTTT. It yields the protein CASSAPAPWNTEAFF. The genes are TRBV6-2 or TRBV6-3 and TRBJ1-1; unclear D gene. V lost 5 bases and J 1 base, leaving 14 bases between the germline ends. The CDR3 covers 15 residues. Germline V gives CDR1 MNHEY, CDR2 SVGEGT.

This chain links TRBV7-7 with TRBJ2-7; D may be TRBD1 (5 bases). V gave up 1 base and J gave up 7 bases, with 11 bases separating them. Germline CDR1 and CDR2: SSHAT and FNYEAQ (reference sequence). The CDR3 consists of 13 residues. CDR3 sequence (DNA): TGTGCCAGCAGCTTAGAAAGGGGTTGGGAGCAGTACTTC. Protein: CASSLERGWEQYF.

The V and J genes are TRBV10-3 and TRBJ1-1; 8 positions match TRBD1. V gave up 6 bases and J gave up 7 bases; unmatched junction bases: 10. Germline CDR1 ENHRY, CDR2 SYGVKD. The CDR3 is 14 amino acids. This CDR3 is CAISPAGGTGEAFF. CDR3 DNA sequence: TGTGCCATCAGCCCTGCCGGAGGGACAGGTGAAGCTTTCTTT.

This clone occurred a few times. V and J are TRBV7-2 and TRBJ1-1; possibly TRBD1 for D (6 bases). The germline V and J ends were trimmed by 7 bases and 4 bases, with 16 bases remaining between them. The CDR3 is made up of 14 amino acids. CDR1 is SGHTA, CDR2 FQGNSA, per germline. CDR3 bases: TGTGCCAGCACCTTCGGGGGAGGGGGCACTGAAGCTTTCTTT. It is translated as CASTFGGGGTEAFF.

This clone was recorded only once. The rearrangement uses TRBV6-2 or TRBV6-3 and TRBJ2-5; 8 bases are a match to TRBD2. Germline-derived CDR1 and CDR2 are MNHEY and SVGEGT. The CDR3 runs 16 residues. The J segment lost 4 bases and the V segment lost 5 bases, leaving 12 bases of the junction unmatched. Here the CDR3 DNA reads TGTGCCAGCAGTCCCTCGGGTTTGGCGGGGGGAGAGACCCAGTACTTC. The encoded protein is CASSPSGLAGGETQYF.

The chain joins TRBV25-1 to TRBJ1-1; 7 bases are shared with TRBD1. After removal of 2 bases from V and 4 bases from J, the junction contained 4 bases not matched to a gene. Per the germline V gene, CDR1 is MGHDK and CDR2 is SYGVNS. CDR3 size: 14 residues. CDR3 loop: CASSELAGGTEAFF. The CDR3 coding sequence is TGTGCCAGCAGTGAACTGGCAGGGGGCACTGAAGCTTTCTTT. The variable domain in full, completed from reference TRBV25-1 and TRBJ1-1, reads EADIYQTPRYLVIGTGKKITLECSQTMGHDKMYWYQQDPGMELHLIHYSYGVNSTEKGDLSSESTVSRIRTEHFPLTLESARPSHTSQYLCASSELAGGTEAFFGQGTRLTVV.

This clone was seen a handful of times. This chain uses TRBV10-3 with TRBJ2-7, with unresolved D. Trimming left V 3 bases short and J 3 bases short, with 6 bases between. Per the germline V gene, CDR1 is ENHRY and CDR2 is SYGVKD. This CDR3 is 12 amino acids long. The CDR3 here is CAISDPYYEQYF. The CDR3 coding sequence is TGTGCCATCAGTGACCCATACTACGAGCAGTACTTC.

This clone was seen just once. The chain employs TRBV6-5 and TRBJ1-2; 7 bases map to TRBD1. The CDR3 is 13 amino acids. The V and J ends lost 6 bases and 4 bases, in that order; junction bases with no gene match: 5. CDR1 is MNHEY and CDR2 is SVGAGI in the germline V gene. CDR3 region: CASRRDSAYGYTF. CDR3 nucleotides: TGTGCCAGCAGAAGGGACAGCGCCTATGGCTACACCTTC.

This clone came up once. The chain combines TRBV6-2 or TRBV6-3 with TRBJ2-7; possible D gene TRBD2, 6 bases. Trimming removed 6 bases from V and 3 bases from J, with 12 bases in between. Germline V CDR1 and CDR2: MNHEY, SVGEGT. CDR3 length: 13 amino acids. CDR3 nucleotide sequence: TGTGCCAGCAGCCGGGGGTTATACTACGAGCAGTACTTC. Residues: CASSRGLYYEQYF.

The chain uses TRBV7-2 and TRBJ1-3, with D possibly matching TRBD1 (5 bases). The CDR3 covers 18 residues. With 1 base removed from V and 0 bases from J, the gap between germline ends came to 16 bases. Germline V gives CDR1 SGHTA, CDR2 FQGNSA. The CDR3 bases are TGTGCCAGCAGCTTAGGTTGGTGGGGCACCAGCTCTGGAAACACCATATATTTT. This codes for CASSLGWWGTSSGNTIYF.

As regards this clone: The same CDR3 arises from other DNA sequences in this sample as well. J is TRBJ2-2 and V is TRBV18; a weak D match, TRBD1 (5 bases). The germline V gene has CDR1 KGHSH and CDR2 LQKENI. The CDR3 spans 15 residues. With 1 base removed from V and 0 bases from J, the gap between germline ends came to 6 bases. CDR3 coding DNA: TGTGCCAGCTCACCACGGGGCGCGAACACCGGGGAGCTGTTTTTT. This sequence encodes CASSPRGANTGELFF.

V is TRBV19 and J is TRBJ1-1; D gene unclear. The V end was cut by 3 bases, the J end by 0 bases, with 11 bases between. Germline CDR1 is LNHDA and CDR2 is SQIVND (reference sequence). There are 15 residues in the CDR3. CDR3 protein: CASSMVSALNTEAFF. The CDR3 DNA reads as TGTGCCAGTAGTATGGTAAGCGCCTTGAACACTGAAGCTTTCTTT.

CDR3 amino acids: CASSLEPRNSNQPQHF. Written as DNA, the CDR3 is TGTGCCAGCAGCTTAGAGCCGCGTAATAGCAATCAGCCCCAGCATTTT. The chain recombines TRBV11-3 with TRBJ1-5; D unclear. Deletions cut 0 bases from V and 0 bases from J, with 9 bases between. The CDR3 runs 16 residues. Germline V gene lookup returns CDR1 SGHNT and CDR2 YENEEA.